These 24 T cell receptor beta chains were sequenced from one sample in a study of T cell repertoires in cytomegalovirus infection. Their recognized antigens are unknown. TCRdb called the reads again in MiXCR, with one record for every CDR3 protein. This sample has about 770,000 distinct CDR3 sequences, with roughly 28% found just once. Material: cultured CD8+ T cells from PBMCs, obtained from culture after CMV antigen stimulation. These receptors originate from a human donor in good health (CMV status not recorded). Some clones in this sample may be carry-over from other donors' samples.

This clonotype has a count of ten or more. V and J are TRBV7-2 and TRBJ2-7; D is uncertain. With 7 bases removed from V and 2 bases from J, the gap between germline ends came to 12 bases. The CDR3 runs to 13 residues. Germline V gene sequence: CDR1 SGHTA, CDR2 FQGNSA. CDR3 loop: CASTSGLTYEQYV. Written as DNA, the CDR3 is TGTGCCAGCACCAGTGGGCTTACCTACGAGCAGTACGTC.

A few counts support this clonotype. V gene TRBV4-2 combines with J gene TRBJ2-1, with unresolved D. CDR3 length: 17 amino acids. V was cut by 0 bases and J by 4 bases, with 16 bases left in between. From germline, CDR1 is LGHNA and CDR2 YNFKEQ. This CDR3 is CASSQDLPLMPYNEQFF. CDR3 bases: TGTGCCAGCAGCCAAGATCTGCCCTTGATGCCTTACAATGAGCAGTTCTTC.

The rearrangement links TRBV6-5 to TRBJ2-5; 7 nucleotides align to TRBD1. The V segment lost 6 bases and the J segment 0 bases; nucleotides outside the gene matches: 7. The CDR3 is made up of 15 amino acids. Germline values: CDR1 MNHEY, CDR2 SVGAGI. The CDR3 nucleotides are TGTGCCAGCAGGAGATTCAGGGGGAACCAAGAGACCCAGTACTTC. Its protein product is CASRRFRGNQETQYF.

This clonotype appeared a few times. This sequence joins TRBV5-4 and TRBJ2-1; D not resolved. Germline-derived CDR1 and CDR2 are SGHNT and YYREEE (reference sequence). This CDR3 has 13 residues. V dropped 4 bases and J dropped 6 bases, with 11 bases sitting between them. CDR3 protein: CASSPSALNEQFF. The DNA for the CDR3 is TGTGCCAGCAGCCCCTCCGCCCTCAATGAGCAGTTCTTC.

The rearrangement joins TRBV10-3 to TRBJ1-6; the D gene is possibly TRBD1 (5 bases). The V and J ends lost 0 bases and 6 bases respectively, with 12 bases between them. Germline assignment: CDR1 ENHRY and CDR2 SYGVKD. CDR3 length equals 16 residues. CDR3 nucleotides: TGTGCCATCAGTGAGTCTTACCGGGACGGTAATTCACCCCTCCACTTT. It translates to CAISESYRDGNSPLHF.

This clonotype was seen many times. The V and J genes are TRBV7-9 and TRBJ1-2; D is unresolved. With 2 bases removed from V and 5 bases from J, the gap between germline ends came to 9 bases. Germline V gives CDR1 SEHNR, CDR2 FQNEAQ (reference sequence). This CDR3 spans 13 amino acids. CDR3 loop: CASSLITVYGYTF. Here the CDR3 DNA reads TGTGCCAGCAGCTTAATAACAGTTTATGGCTACACCTTC.

The CDR3 loop reads CASGRDGNYEQYF. In DNA form, the CDR3 reads TGTGCCAGCGGCCGGGACGGGAACTACGAGCAGTACTTC. The genes are TRBV2 and TRBJ2-7; D could derive from TRBD1 or TRBD2 (5 bases each). Trimming took 8 bases from V and 3 from J, leaving 14 bases between them. Germline CDR1 SNHLY, CDR2 FYNNEI. The length of the CDR3 is 13 residues.

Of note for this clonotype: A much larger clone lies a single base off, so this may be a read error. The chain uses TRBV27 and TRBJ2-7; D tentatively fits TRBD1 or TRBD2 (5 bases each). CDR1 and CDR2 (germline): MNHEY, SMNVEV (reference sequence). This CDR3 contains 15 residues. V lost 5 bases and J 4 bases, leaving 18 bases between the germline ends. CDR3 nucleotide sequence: TGTGCCAGCAGTCCCAAGACAGAGGGCAGGTACGAGCAGTACTTC. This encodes CASSPKTEGRYEQYF.

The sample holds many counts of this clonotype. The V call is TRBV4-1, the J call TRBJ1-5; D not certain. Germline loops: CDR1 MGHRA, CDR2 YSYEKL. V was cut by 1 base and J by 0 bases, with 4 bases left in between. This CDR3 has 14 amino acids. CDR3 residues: CASSQGDSNQPQHF. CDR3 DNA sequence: TGCGCCAGCAGCCAAGGGGATAGCAATCAGCCCCAGCATTTT.

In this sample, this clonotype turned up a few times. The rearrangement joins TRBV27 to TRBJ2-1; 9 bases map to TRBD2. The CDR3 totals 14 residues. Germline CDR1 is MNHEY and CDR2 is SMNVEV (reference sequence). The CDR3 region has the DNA TGTGGGACTAGCGATCTAAGCTCCTACAATGAGCAGTTCTTC. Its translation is CGTSDLSSYNEQFF.

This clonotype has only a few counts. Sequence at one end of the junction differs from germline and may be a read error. The chain's CDR3 is CASSVASGGSTDTQYF. Here the CDR3 DNA reads TGTGCTAGCAGCGTCGCTAGCGGGGGAAGCACAGATACGCAGTATTTT. The chain carries TRBV7-7 and TRBJ2-3, with 10 positions matching TRBD2. The germline V gene encodes CDR1 SSHAT and CDR2 FNYEAQ (reference sequence). The CDR3 consists of 16 residues.

DNA of the CDR3: TGTGCCAGCAGACCCGTCCTGAACACCGGGGAGCTGTTTTTT. Translation: CASRPVLNTGELFF. The gene calls are TRBV27 and TRBJ2-2, with D unresolved. The germline V gene has CDR1 MNHEY and CDR2 SMNVEV (reference sequence). V lost 6 bases and J 1 base, leaving 9 bases between the germline ends. This CDR3 is built from 14 residues.

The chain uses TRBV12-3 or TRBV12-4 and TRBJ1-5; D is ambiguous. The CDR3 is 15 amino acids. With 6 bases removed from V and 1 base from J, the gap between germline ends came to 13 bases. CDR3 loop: CASSPTDKSNQPQHF. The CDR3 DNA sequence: TGTGCCAGCAGCCCTACAGACAAGAGCAATCAGCCCCAGCATTTT.

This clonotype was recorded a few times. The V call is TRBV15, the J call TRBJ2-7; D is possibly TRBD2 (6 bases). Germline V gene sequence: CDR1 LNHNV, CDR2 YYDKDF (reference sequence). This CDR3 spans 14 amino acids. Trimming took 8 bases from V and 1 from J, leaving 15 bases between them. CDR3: CATRRTGDSYEQYF. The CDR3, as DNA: TGTGCCACCCGGAGAACGGGGGATTCCTACGAGCAGTACTTC.

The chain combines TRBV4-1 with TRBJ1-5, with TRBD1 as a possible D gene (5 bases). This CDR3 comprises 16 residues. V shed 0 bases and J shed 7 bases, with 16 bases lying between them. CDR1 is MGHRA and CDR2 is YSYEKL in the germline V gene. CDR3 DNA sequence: TGCGCCAGCAGCCAAGAAGGTCTGGGGGTCCGGCAGCCCCAGCATTTT. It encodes CASSQEGLGVRQPQHF.

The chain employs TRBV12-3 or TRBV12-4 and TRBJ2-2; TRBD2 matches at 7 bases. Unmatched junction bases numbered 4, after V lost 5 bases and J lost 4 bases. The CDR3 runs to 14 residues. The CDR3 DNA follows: TGTGCCAGCAGTCGGGGGGAAGGCACCGGGGAGCTGTTTTTT. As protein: CASSRGEGTGELFF.

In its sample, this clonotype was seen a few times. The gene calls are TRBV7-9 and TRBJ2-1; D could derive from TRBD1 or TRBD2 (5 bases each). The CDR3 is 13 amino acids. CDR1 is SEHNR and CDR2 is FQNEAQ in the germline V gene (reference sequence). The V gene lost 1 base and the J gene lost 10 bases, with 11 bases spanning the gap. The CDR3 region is CASSLVGGKEQFF. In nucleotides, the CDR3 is TGTGCCAGCAGCTTAGTTGGGGGTAAGGAGCAGTTCTTC.

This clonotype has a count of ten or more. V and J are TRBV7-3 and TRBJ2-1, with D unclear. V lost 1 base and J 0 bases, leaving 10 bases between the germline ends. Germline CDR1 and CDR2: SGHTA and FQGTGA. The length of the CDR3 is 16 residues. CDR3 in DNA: TGTGCCAGCAGCTTAAATGTGGCCTACTCCTACAATGAGCAGTTCTTC. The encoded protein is CASSLNVAYSYNEQFF.

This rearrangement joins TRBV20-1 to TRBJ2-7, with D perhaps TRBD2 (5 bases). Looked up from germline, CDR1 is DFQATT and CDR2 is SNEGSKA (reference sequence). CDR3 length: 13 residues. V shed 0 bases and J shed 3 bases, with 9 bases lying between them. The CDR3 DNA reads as TGCAGTGCTAGAGACTCTAGCTACTACGAGCAGTACGTC. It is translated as CSARDSSYYEQYV.

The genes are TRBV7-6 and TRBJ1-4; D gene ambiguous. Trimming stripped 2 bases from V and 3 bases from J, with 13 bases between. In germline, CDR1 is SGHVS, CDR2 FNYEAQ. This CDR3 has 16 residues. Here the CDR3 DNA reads TGTGCCAGCAGCTTACTACAGCATGGAGCTAATGAAAAACTGTTTTTT. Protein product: CASSLLQHGANEKLFF.

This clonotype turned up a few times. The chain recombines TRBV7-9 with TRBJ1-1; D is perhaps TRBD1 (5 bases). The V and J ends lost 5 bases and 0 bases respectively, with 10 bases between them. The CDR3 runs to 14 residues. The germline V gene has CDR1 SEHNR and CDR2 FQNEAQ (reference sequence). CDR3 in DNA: TGTGCCAGCAGCATCCCAGGGATGAACACTGAAGCTTTCTTT. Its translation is CASSIPGMNTEAFF.

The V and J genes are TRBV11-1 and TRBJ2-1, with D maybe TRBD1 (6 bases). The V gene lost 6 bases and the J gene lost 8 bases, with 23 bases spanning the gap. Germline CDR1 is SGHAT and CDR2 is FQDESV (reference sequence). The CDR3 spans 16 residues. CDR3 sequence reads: CASSTPRGSLADEQFF. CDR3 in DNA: TGTGCCAGCAGTACCCCCAGGGGTTCACTCGCGGATGAGCAGTTCTTC.

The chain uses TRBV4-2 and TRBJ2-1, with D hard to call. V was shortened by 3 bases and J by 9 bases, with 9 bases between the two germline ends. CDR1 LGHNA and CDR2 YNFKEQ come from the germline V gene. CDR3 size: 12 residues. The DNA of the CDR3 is TGTGCCAGCAGCCAGGATCCCAGTGAGCAGTTCTTC. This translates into CASSQDPSEQFF.

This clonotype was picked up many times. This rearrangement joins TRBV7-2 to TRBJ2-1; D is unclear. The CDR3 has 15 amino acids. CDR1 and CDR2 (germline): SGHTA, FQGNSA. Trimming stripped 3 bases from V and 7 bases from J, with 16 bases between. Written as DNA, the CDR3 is TGTGCCAGCAGCTTTCAGGCAGGTGGGGTAAATGAGCAGTTCTTC. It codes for CASSFQAGGVNEQFF.